This T cell receptor beta chain comes out of a study of shared clonotypes between healthy human individuals. Whole-study context: Each donor had three CD4 naive, three CD4 memory, two CD8 naive and one CD8 memory plate.

This CDR3 comprises 15 residues. V lost 4 bases and J 0 bases, leaving 12 bases between the germline ends. Germline CDR1 reads LNHDA; CDR2 reads SQIVND (reference sequence). Only in-frame clones appear in the TCRdb table, and some are missing; sequencing was by immunoSEQ multiplex PCR. The data contain about 2 million clones, roughly 94% of them singletons. V is TRBV19 and J is TRBJ1-2; perhaps TRBD1 as D (5 bases). Sequencing was performed on naive CD4+ T cells sorted from blood. The sample's subset: CD45RA+ positively selected. The clonotype originates from a man aged 18 to 29 in good health. CDR3 region: CASSTTDRTNYGYTF. The CDR3 nucleotides are TGTGCCAGTAGTACGACAGACAGAACTAACTATGGCTACACCTTC.